The 18 T cell receptor beta chains below all came from one sample that was sequenced in a study of T cell repertoires in cytomegalovirus infection. TCRdb fed the reads into MiXCR, producing one record per CDR3 protein. The repertoire holds around 100,000 distinct CDR3 sequences, with over 9.5% as singletons. What these receptors recognize is not known. Sequencing was performed on PBMCs, sequenced either directly or after in vitro stimulation (not recorded which). The origin of the receptors is a human donor in good health (CMV status not recorded). Some clones in this sample may be carry-over from other donors' samples.

Points on this clonotype: A much larger clonotype is one base distant, so this may be a read error. The chain uses TRBV6-7 and TRBJ2-1; D might be TRBD1 or TRBD2, each matching 6 bases. TRBV6-7 is an ORF for which the function is uncertain. This CDR3 is 19 amino acids long. The CDR3 DNA follows: TGTGCCAACAGTTACTCGAGGGGGAAACCGGGACTGTCCTTCAATGAGCAGTTCTTC. Amino acid sequence: CANSYSRGKPGLSFNEQFF.

This clonotype was found a few times. V is TRBV11-2 and J is TRBJ1-2; the D is unclear. The CDR3 contains 13 residues. V was shortened by 0 bases and J by 6 bases, with 8 bases between the two germline ends. Germline-derived CDR1 and CDR2 are SGHAT and FQNNGV. CDR3 nucleotides: TGTGCCAGCAGCTTAGATCCCGGGGATGGCTACACCTTC. Amino acid sequence: CASSLDPGDGYTF.

Only a few counts were recorded for this clonotype. This chain uses TRBV11-1 with TRBJ2-7, with 9 bases identical to TRBD1. The junction had 4 bases not matched to a gene; V was cut back by 8 bases and J by 2 bases. This CDR3 is built from 13 residues. Per the germline V gene, CDR1 is SGHAT and CDR2 is FQDESV (reference sequence). The CDR3 region has the DNA TGTGCCAGCGAACGACAGGGGGCCTACGAGCAGTACTTC. Translating it yields CASERQGAYEQYF.

The rearrangement joins TRBV5-5 to TRBJ2-7; 11 bases are shared with TRBD1. CDR1 and CDR2 from the germline V gene are SGHKS and YYEKEE (reference sequence). J gave up 3 bases and V 3 bases, and 11 bases lay outside the gene matches. There are 17 residues in the CDR3. This chain's CDR3 is CASSSGERGTGGYEQYF. The CDR3 DNA follows: TGTGCCAGCAGCTCGGGAGAAAGAGGGACAGGGGGCTACGAGCAGTACTTC.

A word on this clonotype: A much larger clone differs by one base, so this may be a read error. The rearrangement links TRBV7-2 to TRBJ1-2; D is ambiguous. The V gene's germline CDR1 is SGHTA and CDR2 FQGNSA. CDR3 length equals 12 residues. V lost 3 bases and J lost 7, with 9 bases in between. The CDR3 DNA reads as TGTGCCAGCAGCTTGTACGGTTCTGGCTACACCTTC. This sequence encodes CASSLYGSGYTF.

The V call is TRBV12-3 or TRBV12-4, the J call TRBJ2-3, with D perhaps matching TRBD2 (6 bases). The ends were cut back, 5 bases at V and 0 bases at J, with 9 bases in the middle. This CDR3 spans 14 amino acids. The CDR3 protein is CASSPGTSTDTQYF. DNA for the CDR3: TGTGCCAGCAGTCCCGGGACTAGCACAGATACGCAGTATTTT.

V usage is TRBV11-3 and J usage is TRBJ2-1; 7 bases fit TRBD2. The CDR3 covers 13 residues. V lost 5 bases and J lost 5; bases outside the gene matches: 3. From germline, CDR1 is SGHNT and CDR2 YENEEA. The chain's CDR3 is CASSPTSDNEQFF. The CDR3 DNA sequence: TGTGCCAGCAGCCCAACTAGCGACAATGAGCAGTTCTTC.

V is TRBV15 and J is TRBJ1-5; 8 positions match TRBD1. Germline V lookup: CDR1 LNHNV, CDR2 YYDKDF (reference sequence). V trimming: 3 bases; J trimming: 6 bases; junction bases outside the gene matches: 4. CDR3 length: 14 amino acids. The CDR3, as DNA: TGTGCCACCAGCAGGAGGGGGACAGGTCAGCCCCAGCATTTT. It codes for CATSRRGTGQPQHF.

On this clonotype itself: This clone may be a read error of a much larger clone one base away. This chain uses TRBV7-8 with TRBJ1-1; no definite D call. This CDR3 comprises 13 residues. In germline, CDR1 is SGHVS, CDR2 FQNEAQ. The CDR3 sequence is CASSLVPNTEVFF. The CDR3, as DNA: TGTGCCAGCAGCTTGGTACCGAACACTGAAGTTTTCTTT.

This clonotype occurred many times. This chain links TRBV2 with TRBJ2-2; 10 bases line up with TRBD2. CDR1 and CDR2 from the germline V gene are SNHLY and FYNNEI. The trim removed 5 bases at V and 5 bases at J, leaving 5 bases unmatched. The CDR3 extends over 15 amino acids. The CDR3 is CASSSGRARTGELFF. The DNA for the CDR3 is TGTGCCAGCAGTAGCGGGAGGGCCAGAACCGGGGAGCTGTTTTTT.

This clonotype was detected ten times or more. CDR3 nucleotide sequence: TGTGCCAGCAGCTTAGGTCAGGTCTCTGGAAACACCATATATTTT. Encoded protein: CASSLGQVSGNTIYF. This chain connects TRBV7-2 to TRBJ1-3; D call uncertain. Trimming took 1 base from V and 0 from J, leaving 7 bases between them. Germline V gene data show CDR1 as SGHTA and CDR2 as FQGNSA. The CDR3 has 15 amino acids.

Only a few counts were recorded for this clonotype. CDR3 in amino acids: CASSQDRQDYGYTF. CDR3 DNA sequence: TGTGCCAGCAGCCAAGATAGACAGGACTATGGCTACACCTTC. This sequence joins TRBV4-2 and TRBJ1-2; tentative D call: TRBD1 (6 bases). Germline V gene sequence: CDR1 LGHNA, CDR2 YNFKEQ. Trimming shortened V by 0 bases and J by 3 bases, and 8 bases separated the two germline ends. This CDR3 comprises 14 residues.

At least ten counts were recorded for this clonotype. The chain joins TRBV11-2 to TRBJ1-1; perhaps TRBD1 as D (6 bases). V lost 6 bases, J lost 6 bases, and 17 bases lay in between. The germline V gene encodes CDR1 SGHAT and CDR2 FQNNGV. This CDR3 contains 14 residues. CDR3 DNA: TGTGCCAGCAGTCAAGACACAGGGTTGCCTGAAGCTTTCTTT. It yields the protein CASSQDTGLPEAFF.

The chain recombines TRBV7-9 with TRBJ2-7, with D hard to call. This CDR3 has 16 amino acids. Germline V lookup: CDR1 SEHNR, CDR2 FQNEAQ (reference sequence). The V end was cut by 5 bases, the J end by 2 bases, with 19 bases between. The CDR3 is CASSILGRDATYEQYF. In DNA, the CDR3 is TGTGCCAGCAGCATCCTGGGTCGTGACGCGACCTACGAGCAGTACTTC.

The chain employs TRBV5-1 and TRBJ1-1, with 7 bases that match TRBD1. Germline CDR1 SGHRS, CDR2 YFSETQ. Unmatched junction bases numbered 15, after V lost 4 bases and J lost 3 bases. The CDR3 is 17 residues long. The CDR3 protein is CASSPGTDTNLDTEAFF. The CDR3 coding sequence is TGCGCCAGCAGCCCGGGGACAGATACTAACCTAGACACTGAAGCTTTCTTT.

A note on this clonotype: Because it lacks the conserved phenylalanine or tryptophan at the end, this CDR3 is likely a read error. J is TRBJ2-1 and V is TRBV19; TRBD2 matches 9 bases. The CDR3 length is 14 residues. With V trimmed by 7 bases and J by 8 bases, 9 bases remained unmatched. CDR1 and CDR2 (germline): LNHDA, SQIVND (reference sequence). The CDR3 region has the DNA TGTGCCAGTAAGGGGCGGGAGGGCCGGGATGAGCAGTTCTTA. Translated, it gives CASKGREGRDEQFL.

This rearrangement joins TRBV19 to TRBJ2-7, with TRBD2 matching over 7 bases. Germline values: CDR1 LNHDA, CDR2 SQIVND (reference sequence). The CDR3 sequence is 14 residues long. The junction had 5 bases not matched to a gene; V was cut back by 3 bases and J by 3 bases. CDR3 DNA: TGTGCCAGTAGTATTGGTCTAGCGGACTACGAGCAGTACTTC. It specifies CASSIGLADYEQYF.

This clonotype was detected ten times or more. This chain connects TRBV6-5 to TRBJ2-6; 11 bases agree with TRBD2. The J segment lost 0 bases and the V segment lost 5 bases, leaving 9 bases of the junction unmatched. This CDR3 has 19 amino acids. Germline assignment: CDR1 MNHEY and CDR2 SVGAGI. CDR3 nucleotides: TGTGCCAGCAGTCGCGTCCCGGGACTAGCGGACTCTGGGGCCAACGTCCTGACTTTC. Amino acids: CASSRVPGLADSGANVLTF.